This T cell receptor beta chain was identified during a study of molecular identifiers for immune sequencing clone quantification. TCRdb reprocessed the PCR reads with MiXCR, giving one entry per CDR3 protein. The data hold about 640,000 distinct CDR3 sequences, with nearly 20% observed a single time. Naive CD8 T cells were FACS-sorted by CD8+CD4-CCR7+CD45RA+ markers. The germline V gene encodes CDR1 SGHKS and CDR2 YYEKEE (reference sequence). Trimming stripped 4 bases from V and 1 base from J, with 9 bases between. This CDR3 is built from 14 residues. This clonotype showed up many times. What was sequenced was naive CD8+ T cells from blood, with Jurkat cell RNA spiked in. The subset denotes: FACS-sorted CD8+CD4-CCR7+CD45RA+ naive T cells. The sequence was collected from a human donor in good health. Some libraries in this study had Jurkat cell RNA spiked in. The rearrangement links TRBV5-5 to TRBJ1-5; no firm D call. CDR3 DNA: TGTGCCAGCAGCCTACTGGAAAGCAATCAGCCCCAGCATTTT. Translated, it gives CASSLLESNQPQHF.